This is a list of T cell receptor beta chains from one sample in a study of beta chain features in type 1 diabetes. Produced via immunoSEQ multiplex PCR; TCRdb's table is partial and in-frame only. The data hold fewer than 350,000 clones, with around 20% observed a single time. The sequenced sample consisted of naive CD4+ T cells from blood. These receptors were taken from a woman in her late teens or twenties in good health. The CDR3 runs from the conserved cysteine through the conserved F or W. The D gene is left open where the match is weak. Some rows have no size entry. The others give once, few or many, or a class for an expanded clone.

CDR3 protein: CASSHLTGYSYGYTF; CDR3 DNA: TGCGCCAGCAGCCATCTTACAGGGTACTCCTATGGCTACACCTTC; CDR3 length: 15; clone size: NA; J gene: TRBJ1-2; D gene: NA; V gene: TRBV4-1
CDR3 protein: CASSGTGGRQPQHF; CDR3 DNA: TGTGCCAGCAGTGGGACAGGGGGCCGACAGCCCCAGCATTTT; CDR3 length: 14; clone size: NA; J gene: TRBJ1-5; D gene: TRBD1; V gene: TRBV2
CDR3 protein: CASSQRQGVEGYTF; CDR3 DNA: TGTGCCAGCAGCCAGAGACAGGGGGTTGAGGGCTACACCTTC; CDR3 length: 14; clone size: NA; J gene: TRBJ1-2; D gene: TRBD1; V gene: TRBV4-2
CDR3 protein: CASSLEGPAWGRGSYTF; CDR3 DNA: TGTGCCAGCAGCTTAGAAGGACCTGCTTGGGGGCGCGGAAGCTACACCTTC; CDR3 length: 17; clone size: NA; J gene: TRBJ1-2; D gene: NA; V gene: TRBV11-2
CDR3 protein: CASSEVARGEQFF; CDR3 DNA: TGTGCCAGCAGTGAAGTGGCTAGGGGTGAGCAGTTCTTC; CDR3 length: 13; clone size: NA; J gene: TRBJ2-1; D gene: NA; V gene: TRBV2
CDR3 protein: CASSAGHNSNQPQHF; CDR3 DNA: TGTGCCAGCAGCGCCGGACATAATAGCAATCAGCCCCAGCATTTT; CDR3 length: 15; clone size: few; J gene: TRBJ1-5; D gene: NA; V gene: TRBV6-1
CDR3 protein: CASTGDGMHEQFF; CDR3 DNA: TGTGCCAGCACAGGGGACGGGATGCATGAGCAGTTCTTC; CDR3 length: 13; clone size: NA; J gene: TRBJ2-1; D gene: NA; V gene: TRBV9
CDR3 protein: CASRTSAPDTQYF; CDR3 DNA: TGTGCCTCGCGGACTAGCGCTCCAGATACGCAGTATTTT; CDR3 length: 13; clone size: few; J gene: TRBJ2-3; D gene: TRBD2; V gene: TRBV30
CDR3 protein: CASSTTGGNTEAFF; CDR3 DNA: TGTGCCAGCAGCACCACCGGGGGGAACACTGAAGCTTTCTTT; CDR3 length: 14; clone size: NA; J gene: TRBJ1-1; D gene: NA; V gene: TRBV9
CDR3 protein: CASSLVRDRQETQYF; CDR3 DNA: TGCGCCAGCAGCTTGGTGCGGGATCGACAAGAGACCCAGTACTTC; CDR3 length: 15; clone size: few; J gene: TRBJ2-5; D gene: NA; V gene: TRBV5-1
CDR3 protein: CASSGTGAFF; CDR3 DNA: TGTGCCAGCTCCGGGACAGGGGCTTTCTTT; CDR3 length: 10; clone size: few; J gene: TRBJ1-1; D gene: TRBD1; V gene: TRBV19
CDR3 protein: CSAGQTNTEAFF; CDR3 DNA: TGCAGCGCTGGACAGACGAACACTGAAGCTTTCTTT; CDR3 length: 12; clone size: few; J gene: TRBJ1-1; D gene: NA; V gene: TRBV29-1
CDR3 protein: CASWSPTGIGTDTQYF; CDR3 DNA: TGCGCCAGCTGGAGCCCGACAGGGATTGGCACAGATACGCAGTATTTT; CDR3 length: 16; clone size: few; J gene: TRBJ2-3; D gene: TRBD1; V gene: TRBV5-1
CDR3 protein: CSVGPQASLGYTF; CDR3 DNA: TGCAGCGTTGGCCCTCAGGCAAGTCTAGGCTACACCTTC; CDR3 length: 13; clone size: NA; J gene: TRBJ1-2; D gene: NA; V gene: TRBV29-1
CDR3 protein: CASSPRIPHRSSYEQYF; CDR3 DNA: TGTGCCAGCAGCCCTCGTATACCACATAGGAGCTCCTACGAGCAGTACTTC; CDR3 length: 17; clone size: NA; J gene: TRBJ2-7; D gene: NA; V gene: TRBV5-6
CDR3 protein: CASSLVLPGQGPYEQYF; CDR3 DNA: TGCGCCAGCAGCTTGGTACTTCCGGGACAGGGCCCCTACGAGCAGTACTTC; CDR3 length: 17; clone size: NA; J gene: TRBJ2-7; D gene: TRBD1; V gene: TRBV5-1
CDR3 protein: CASSQETDRGYGYTF; CDR3 DNA: TGTGCCAGCAGCCAAGAGACGGACAGGGGGTATGGCTACACCTTC; CDR3 length: 15; clone size: few; J gene: TRBJ1-2; D gene: TRBD1; V gene: TRBV4-2
CDR3 protein: CASSPADLAGKETQYF; CDR3 DNA: TGTGCCAGCTCACCAGCCGACCTAGCGGGAAAAGAGACCCAGTACTTC; CDR3 length: 16; clone size: few; J gene: TRBJ2-5; D gene: TRBD2; V gene: TRBV18
CDR3 protein: CASSLGLAGGSSYEQYF; CDR3 DNA: TGCGCCAGCAGCTTGGGACTAGCGGGGGGGTCTTCCTACGAGCAGTACTTC; CDR3 length: 17; clone size: few; J gene: TRBJ2-7; D gene: TRBD2; V gene: TRBV5-1
CDR3 protein: CASKRGLGDTQYF; CDR3 DNA: TGTGCCAGCAAAAGGGGGCTTGGAGATACGCAGTATTTT; CDR3 length: 13; clone size: few; J gene: TRBJ2-3; D gene: TRBD1; V gene: TRBV2
CDR3 protein: CASSVGVGGTGDSPLHF; CDR3 DNA: TGTGCCAGCAGCGTAGGGGTAGGGGGGACAGGGGATTCACCCCTCCACTTT; CDR3 length: 17; clone size: NA; J gene: TRBJ1-6; D gene: TRBD1; V gene: TRBV9
CDR3 protein: CASWERQYNEQFF; CDR3 DNA: TGTGCCAGCTGGGAGCGGCAATACAATGAGCAGTTCTTC; CDR3 length: 13; clone size: NA; J gene: TRBJ2-1; D gene: NA; V gene: TRBV6-1
CDR3 protein: CSVIALAFDNEQFF; CDR3 DNA: TGCAGCGTGATAGCGCTAGCGTTCGACAATGAGCAGTTCTTC; CDR3 length: 14; clone size: NA; J gene: TRBJ2-1; D gene: NA; V gene: TRBV29-1
CDR3 protein: CASSPGQYQETQYF; CDR3 DNA: TGTGCCAGCAGCCCGGGACAGTACCAAGAGACCCAGTACTTC; CDR3 length: 14; clone size: NA; J gene: TRBJ2-5; D gene: TRBD1; V gene: TRBV5-4
CDR3 protein: CASSERQGDQPQHF; CDR3 DNA: TGTGCCAGCAGTGAAAGACAGGGGGATCAGCCCCAGCATTTT; CDR3 length: 14; clone size: NA; J gene: TRBJ1-5; D gene: TRBD1; V gene: TRBV6-1
CDR3 protein: CASSLAGGTLREQYF; CDR3 DNA: TGTGCCAGCTCATTAGCGGGAGGGACCCTACGAGAGCAGTACTTC; CDR3 length: 15; clone size: NA; J gene: TRBJ2-7; D gene: TRBD2; V gene: TRBV18
CDR3 protein: CASGDRENEQYF; CDR3 DNA: TGCGCCAGCGGGGACAGGGAAAACGAGCAGTACTTC; CDR3 length: 12; clone size: few; J gene: TRBJ2-7; D gene: TRBD1; V gene: TRBV5-1
CDR3 protein: CASSLPGSYNEQFF; CDR3 DNA: TGCGCCAGCAGCTTGCCCGGCTCCTACAATGAGCAGTTCTTC; CDR3 length: 14; clone size: NA; J gene: TRBJ2-1; D gene: NA; V gene: TRBV5-1
CDR3 protein: CASTWTGDNSPLHF; CDR3 DNA: TGTGCCAGCACCTGGACAGGGGACAATTCACCCCTCCACTTT; CDR3 length: 14; clone size: few; J gene: TRBJ1-6; D gene: TRBD1; V gene: TRBV2
CDR3 protein: CSADTNTEAFF; CDR3 DNA: TGCAGTGCTGACACGAACACTGAAGCTTTCTTT; CDR3 length: 11; clone size: NA; J gene: TRBJ1-1; D gene: NA; V gene: TRBV20-1
CDR3 protein: CASSLPSGLYNEQFF; CDR3 DNA: TGCGCCAGCAGCTTGCCTAGCGGATTATACAATGAGCAGTTCTTC; CDR3 length: 15; clone size: NA; J gene: TRBJ2-1; D gene: TRBD2; V gene: TRBV5-1
CDR3 protein: CASSLRDFTDTQYF; CDR3 DNA: TGTGCCAGCAGCCTACGGGACTTCACAGATACGCAGTATTTT; CDR3 length: 14; clone size: NA; J gene: TRBJ2-3; D gene: NA; V gene: TRBV9
CDR3 protein: CASSSTLAGAGNEQFF; CDR3 DNA: TGTGCCAGCAGCTCCACCTTAGCGGGGGCCGGGAATGAGCAGTTCTTC; CDR3 length: 16; clone size: few; J gene: TRBJ2-1; D gene: TRBD2; V gene: TRBV7-6
CDR3 protein: CASSLRTGSNEQFF; CDR3 DNA: TGTGCCAGCAGTTTACGTACAGGTAGCAATGAGCAGTTCTTC; CDR3 length: 14; clone size: NA; J gene: TRBJ2-1; D gene: NA; V gene: TRBV7-8
CDR3 protein: CATSREGAGYEQYF; CDR3 DNA: TGTGCCACCAGCAGAGAAGGGGCCGGGTACGAGCAGTACTTC; CDR3 length: 14; clone size: few; J gene: TRBJ2-7; D gene: NA; V gene: TRBV15
CDR3 protein: CASSVVANQGETQYF; CDR3 DNA: TGTGCCAGCAGCGTAGTCGCTAATCAGGGGGAGACCCAGTACTTC; CDR3 length: 15; clone size: NA; J gene: TRBJ2-5; D gene: NA; V gene: TRBV9
CDR3 protein: CASSYDRPSGGNTIYF; CDR3 DNA: TGTGCCAGCAGCTACGACAGGCCCTCGGGTGGAAACACCATATATTTT; CDR3 length: 16; clone size: NA; J gene: TRBJ1-3; D gene: NA; V gene: TRBV11-2
CDR3 protein: CASSAQDEQYF; CDR3 DNA: TGCGCCAGCAGCGCGCAGGACGAGCAGTACTTC; CDR3 length: 11; clone size: NA; J gene: TRBJ2-7; D gene: NA; V gene: TRBV5-1
CDR3 protein: CATGQDYEQYF; CDR3 DNA: TGTGCCACAGGACAGGACTACGAGCAGTACTTC; CDR3 length: 11; clone size: NA; J gene: TRBJ2-7; D gene: TRBD1; V gene: TRBV18
CDR3 protein: CASSLGVIAGDGELFF; CDR3 DNA: TGCGCCAGCAGCTTGGGGGTCATAGCGGGAGACGGGGAGCTGTTTTTT; CDR3 length: 16; clone size: few; J gene: TRBJ2-2; D gene: TRBD2; V gene: TRBV5-1
CDR3 protein: CAWSLMSGQGYGYTF; CDR3 DNA: TGTGCCTGGAGTCTAATGTCGGGACAGGGATATGGCTACACCTTC; CDR3 length: 15; clone size: NA; J gene: TRBJ1-2; D gene: TRBD1; V gene: TRBV30